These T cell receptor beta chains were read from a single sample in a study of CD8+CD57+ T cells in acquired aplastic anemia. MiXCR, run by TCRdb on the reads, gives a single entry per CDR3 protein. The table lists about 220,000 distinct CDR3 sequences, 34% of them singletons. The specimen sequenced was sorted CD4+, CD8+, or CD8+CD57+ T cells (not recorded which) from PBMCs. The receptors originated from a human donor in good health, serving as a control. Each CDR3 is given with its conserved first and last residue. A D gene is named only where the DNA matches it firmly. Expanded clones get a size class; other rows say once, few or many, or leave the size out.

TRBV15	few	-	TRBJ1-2	TGTGCCACCAGCACCGACAGACTCCAAGGTCGTGGCTACACCTTC	CATSTDRLQGRGYTF
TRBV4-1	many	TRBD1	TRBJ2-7	TGCGCCAGCAGCCCGTCGAGGACAGGGATTTACGAGCAGTACTTC	CASSPSRTGIYEQYF
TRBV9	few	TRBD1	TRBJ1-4	TGTGCCAGCAGCGTAGCTACAGGGGTTAATGAAAAACTGTTTTTT	CASSVATGVNEKLFF
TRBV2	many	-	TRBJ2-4	TGTGCCAGCAGTGATTTACCAGGGCCGGACATTCAGTACTTC	CASSDLPGPDIQYF
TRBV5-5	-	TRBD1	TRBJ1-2	TGTGCCAGCAGCCGACGACAGGGCCCCCATGGCTACACCTTC	CASSRRQGPHGYTF
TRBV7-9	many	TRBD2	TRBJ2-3	TGTGCCAGCAGCTCGGGACTAGCAAGGACAGATACGCAGTATTTT	CASSSGLARTDTQYF
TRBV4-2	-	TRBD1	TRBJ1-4	TGTGCCAGCAGTCCGGGGGGACAGGGGGGAGAAAAACTGTTTTTT	CASSPGGQGGEKLFF
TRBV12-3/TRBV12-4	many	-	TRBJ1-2	TGTGCCAGCAGTCGCCTCGGATATAACTATGGCTACACCTTC	CASSRLGYNYGYTF
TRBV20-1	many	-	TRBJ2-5	TGCAGTGCCATCTGGCGCGGCAAAGAGACCCAGTACTTC	CSAIWRGKETQYF
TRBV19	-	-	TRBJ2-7	TGTGCCAGTAATGTACAGGGCGAGCAGTACTTC	CASNVQGEQYF
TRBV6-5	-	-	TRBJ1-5	TGTGCCAGCAGTTTGGGTCAGAAGATGGGTCAGCCCCAGCATTTT	CASSLGQKMGQPQHF
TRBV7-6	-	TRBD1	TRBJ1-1	TGTGCCAGCAGCGCCGGGACAGGGAATACTGAAGCTTTCTTT	CASSAGTGNTEAFF
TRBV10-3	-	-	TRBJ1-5	TGTGCCATCAGTGAAGGACAGCCCCAGCATTTT	CAISEGQPQHF
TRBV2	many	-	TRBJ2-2	TGTGCCAGCAATACCTACCCGAACACCGGGGAGCTGTTTTTT	CASNTYPNTGELFF
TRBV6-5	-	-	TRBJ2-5	TGTGCCAGCAGTTACTCGGGGAGCCTCCAAGAGACCCAGTACTTC	CASSYSGSLQETQYF
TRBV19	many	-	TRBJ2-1	TGTGCCAGTAGTATAGATCTTACGCCGGGGAGCGTGTTCTTC	CASSIDLTPGSVFF
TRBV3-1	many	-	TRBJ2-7	TGTGCCAGCAGCCAAGCCTCTACCTACGAGCAGTACTTC	CASSQASTYEQYF
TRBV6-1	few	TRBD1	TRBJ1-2	TGTGCCAGCAGTGAGGGACAGATTCGACAAACCTATGGCTACACCTTC	CASSEGQIRQTYGYTF